Described below is a single TCR beta chain sequence and its context. The antigen remains undetermined. These data come from a study of immune cell composition in non-small cell lung cancer. Regarding the study as a whole: In adenocarcinoma, maximal tumour-associated clone frequency tracked TIL tumour reactivity. Lung squamous cell carcinoma tumours had significantly higher top 10 clone scores and productive clonality than lung adenocarcinoma. Tumour-associated clones >0.5% occurred in 25% to 40% of adenocarcinomas, approximately 74% of squamous.

Trimming cost V 4 bases and J 7 bases; bases outside gene matches: 5. In germline, CDR1 is LNHDA, CDR2 SQIVND (reference sequence). The CDR3 contains 14 residues. Genomic DNA came from frozen unsorted single-cell suspensions. The method was immunoSEQ multiplex PCR; TCRdb's version includes in-frame clones alone and lacks a portion of them. In the table there are over 4,000 clones, 70% to 90% of which are singletons. The sequenced sample was lung tumor tissue. The receptor was isolated from a human donor with non-small cell lung cancer. The chain uses TRBV19 and TRBJ1-4, with TRBD1 matching over 8 bases. CDR3 bases: TGTGCCAGTAGTACACGGACAGGGACTGAAAAACTGTTTTTT. Residues: CASSTRTGTEKLFF.